Listed here is a single T cell receptor beta chain. Its matching antigen is unknown. Here immunoSEQ multiplex PCR was the method, and the copy in TCRdb shows in-frame clones only, minus some. The repertoire includes 8,500 to 10,000 clones, around 50% of them detected once, and under 25% sits in the top ten. The data belong to a study of radiation and T cells in renal cell carcinoma. Treatment denoted: 15 Gy SBRT to primary tumor, nephrectomy 4 weeks later. The germline V gene has CDR1 SGDLS and CDR2 YYNGEE. The V end lost 1 base, the J end lost 3 bases, and 7 bases lay between the germline ends. The CDR3 is 13 residues long. Findings and limits, study-wide: Top tumor clonotypes rose in blood 2 weeks post-radiation, then contracted.

The material was tumor tissue, obtained from a patient whose treatment included radiotherapy and nephrectomy. The chain has TRBV9 and TRBJ1-2; D is ambiguous. This receptor was taken from a man between 60 and 75 years old with renal cell carcinoma. CDR3 coding DNA: TGTGCCAGCAGCGTATCAGGCTACTATGGCTACACCTTC. Encoded protein: CASSVSGYYGYTF.